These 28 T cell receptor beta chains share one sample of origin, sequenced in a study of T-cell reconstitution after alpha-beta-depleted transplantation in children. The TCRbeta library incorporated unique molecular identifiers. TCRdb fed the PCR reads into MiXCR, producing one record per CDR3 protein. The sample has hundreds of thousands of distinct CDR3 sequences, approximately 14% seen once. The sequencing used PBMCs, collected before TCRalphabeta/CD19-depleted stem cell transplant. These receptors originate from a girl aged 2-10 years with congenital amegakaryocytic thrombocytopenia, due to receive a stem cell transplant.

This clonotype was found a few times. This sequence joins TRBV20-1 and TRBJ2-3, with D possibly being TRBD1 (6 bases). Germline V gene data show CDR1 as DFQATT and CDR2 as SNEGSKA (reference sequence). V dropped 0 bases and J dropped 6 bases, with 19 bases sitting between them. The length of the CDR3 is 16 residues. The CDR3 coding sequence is TGCAGTGCTAGAGACCAAGGGGGAACGGCCCGTGATACGCAGTATTTT. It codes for CSARDQGGTARDTQYF.

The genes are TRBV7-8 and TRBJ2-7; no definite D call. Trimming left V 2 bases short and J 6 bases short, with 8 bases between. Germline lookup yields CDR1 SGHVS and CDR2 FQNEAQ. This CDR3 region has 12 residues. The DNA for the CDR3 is TGTGCCAGCAGCTTATGGTCGGTCGAGCAGTACTTC. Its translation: CASSLWSVEQYF.

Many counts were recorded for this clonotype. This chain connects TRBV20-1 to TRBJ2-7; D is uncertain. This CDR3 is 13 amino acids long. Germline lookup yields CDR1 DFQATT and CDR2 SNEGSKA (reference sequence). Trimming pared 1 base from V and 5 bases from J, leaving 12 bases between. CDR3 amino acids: CSARVPGQDEQYF. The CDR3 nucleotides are TGCAGTGCTAGAGTGCCCGGTCAGGACGAGCAGTACTTC.

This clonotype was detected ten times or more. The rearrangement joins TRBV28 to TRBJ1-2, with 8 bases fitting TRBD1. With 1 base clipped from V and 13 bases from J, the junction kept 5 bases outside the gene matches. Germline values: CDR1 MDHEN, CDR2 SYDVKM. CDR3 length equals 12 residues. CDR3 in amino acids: CASSLSGGELTF. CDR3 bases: TGTGCCAGCAGTTTATCAGGGGGCGAGCTCACCTTC.

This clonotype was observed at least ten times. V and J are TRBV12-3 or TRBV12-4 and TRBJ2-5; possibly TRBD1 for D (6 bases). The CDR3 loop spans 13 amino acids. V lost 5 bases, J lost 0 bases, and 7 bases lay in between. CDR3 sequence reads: CASSGQNQETQYF. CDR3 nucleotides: TGTGCCAGCAGTGGACAGAACCAAGAGACCCAGTACTTC.

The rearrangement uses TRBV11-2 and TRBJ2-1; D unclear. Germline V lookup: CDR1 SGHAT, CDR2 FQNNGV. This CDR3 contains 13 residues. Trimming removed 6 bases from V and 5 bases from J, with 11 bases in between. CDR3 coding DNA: TGTGCCAGCAGGGTGACACTCCACAATGAGCAGTTCTTC. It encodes CASRVTLHNEQFF.

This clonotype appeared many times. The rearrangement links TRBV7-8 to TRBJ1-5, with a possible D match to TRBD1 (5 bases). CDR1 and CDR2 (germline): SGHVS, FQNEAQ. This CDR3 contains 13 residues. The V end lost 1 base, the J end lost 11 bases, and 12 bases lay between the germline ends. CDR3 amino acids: CASSLEVGLTQHF. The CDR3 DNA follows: TGTGCCAGCAGCTTAGAAGTGGGGCTGACCCAGCATTTT.

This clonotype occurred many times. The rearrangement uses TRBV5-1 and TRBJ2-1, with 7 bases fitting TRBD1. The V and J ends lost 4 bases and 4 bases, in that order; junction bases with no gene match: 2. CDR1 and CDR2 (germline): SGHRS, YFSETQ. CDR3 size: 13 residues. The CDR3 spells CASSMDRYNEQFF. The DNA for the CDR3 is TGCGCCAGCAGCATGGACAGGTACAATGAGCAGTTCTTC.

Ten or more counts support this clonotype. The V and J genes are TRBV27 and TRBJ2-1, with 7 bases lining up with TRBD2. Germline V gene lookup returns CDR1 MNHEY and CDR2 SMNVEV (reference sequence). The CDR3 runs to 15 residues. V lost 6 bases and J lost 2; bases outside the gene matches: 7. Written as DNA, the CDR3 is TGTGCCAGCAGCCAAATCAGCGGGACCTACAATGAGCAGTTCTTC. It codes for CASSQISGTYNEQFF.

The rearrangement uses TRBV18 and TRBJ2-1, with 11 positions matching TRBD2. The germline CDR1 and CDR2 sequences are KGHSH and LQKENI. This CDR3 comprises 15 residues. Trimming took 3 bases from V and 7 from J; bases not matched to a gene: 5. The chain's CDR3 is CASSPRASGRNEQFF. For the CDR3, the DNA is TGTGCCAGCTCACCCCGGGCTAGCGGGAGGAATGAGCAGTTCTTC.

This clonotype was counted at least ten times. CDR3 coding DNA: TGCAGTGCTAGAAGCCTAGCGGGACGGACGGATACGCAGTATTTT. This sequence encodes CSARSLAGRTDTQYF. This chain joins TRBV20-1 and TRBJ2-3; 9 nucleotides match TRBD2. Germline V CDR1 and CDR2: DFQATT, SNEGSKA (reference sequence). V was pared by 2 bases and J by 6 bases, with 9 bases of the junction left unmatched. The CDR3 loop spans 15 amino acids.

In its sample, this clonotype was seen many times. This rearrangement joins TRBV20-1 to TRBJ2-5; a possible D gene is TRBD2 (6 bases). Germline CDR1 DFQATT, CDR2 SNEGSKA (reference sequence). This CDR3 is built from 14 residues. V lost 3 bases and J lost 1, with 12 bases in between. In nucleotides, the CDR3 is TGCAGTGCTAGTGGGCTAGCGCTCCAAGAGACCCAGTACTTC. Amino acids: CSASGLALQETQYF.

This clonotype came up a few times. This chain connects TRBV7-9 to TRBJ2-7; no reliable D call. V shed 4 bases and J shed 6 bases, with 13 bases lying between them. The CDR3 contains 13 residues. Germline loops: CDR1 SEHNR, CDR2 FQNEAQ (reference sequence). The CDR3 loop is CASSSPWVSEQYF. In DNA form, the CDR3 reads TGTGCCAGCAGCTCCCCTTGGGTGTCCGAGCAGTACTTC. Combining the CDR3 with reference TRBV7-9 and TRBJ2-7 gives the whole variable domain DTGVSQNPRHKITKRGQNVTFRCDPISEHNRLYWYRQTLGQGPEFLTYFQNEAQLEKSRLLSDRFSAERPKGSFSTLEIQRTEQGDSAMYLCASSSPWVSEQYFGPGTRLTVT.

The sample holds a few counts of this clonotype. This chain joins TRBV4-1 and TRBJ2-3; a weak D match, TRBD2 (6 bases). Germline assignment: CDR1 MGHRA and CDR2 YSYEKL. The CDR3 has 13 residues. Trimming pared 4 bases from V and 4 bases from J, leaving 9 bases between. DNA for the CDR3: TGCGCCAGCAGCCGCGGGACGGCAGATACGCAGTATTTT. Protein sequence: CASSRGTADTQYF.

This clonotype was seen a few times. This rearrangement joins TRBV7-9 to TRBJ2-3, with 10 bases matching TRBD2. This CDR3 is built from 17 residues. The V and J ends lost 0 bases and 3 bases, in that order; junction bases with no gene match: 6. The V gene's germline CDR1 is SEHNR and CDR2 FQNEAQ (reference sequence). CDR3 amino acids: CASSLALAGVGTDTQYF. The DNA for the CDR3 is TGTGCCAGCAGCTTAGCCCTAGCGGGAGTTGGAACAGATACGCAGTATTTT.

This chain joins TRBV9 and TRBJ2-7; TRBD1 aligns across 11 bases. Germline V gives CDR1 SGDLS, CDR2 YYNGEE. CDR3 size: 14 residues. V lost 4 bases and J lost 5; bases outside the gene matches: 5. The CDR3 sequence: CASSTRTGGDEQYF. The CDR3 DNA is TGTGCCAGCAGCACCAGGACAGGGGGCGACGAGCAGTACTTC.

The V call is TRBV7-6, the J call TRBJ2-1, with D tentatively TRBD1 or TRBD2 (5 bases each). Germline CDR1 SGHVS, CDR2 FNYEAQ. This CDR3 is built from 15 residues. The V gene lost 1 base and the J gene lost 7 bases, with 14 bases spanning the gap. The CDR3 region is CASSLGGPRMNEQFF. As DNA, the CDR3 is TGTGCCAGCAGCTTAGGGGGACCACGGATGAATGAGCAGTTCTTC.

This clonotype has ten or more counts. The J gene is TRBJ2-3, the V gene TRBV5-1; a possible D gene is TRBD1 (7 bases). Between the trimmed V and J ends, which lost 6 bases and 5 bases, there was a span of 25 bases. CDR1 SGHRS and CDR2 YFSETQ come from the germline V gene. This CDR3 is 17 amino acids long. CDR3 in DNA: TGCGCCAGCAACGATCCGGGGGACAGAATCTCGGAAGATACGCAGTATTTT. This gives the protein CASNDPGDRISEDTQYF.

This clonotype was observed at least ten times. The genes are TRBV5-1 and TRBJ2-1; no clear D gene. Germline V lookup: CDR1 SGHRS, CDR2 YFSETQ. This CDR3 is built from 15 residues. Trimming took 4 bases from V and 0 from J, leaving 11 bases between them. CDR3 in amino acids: CASSVLQSSYNEQFF. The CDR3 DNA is TGCGCCAGCAGCGTCCTTCAAAGCTCCTACAATGAGCAGTTCTTC.

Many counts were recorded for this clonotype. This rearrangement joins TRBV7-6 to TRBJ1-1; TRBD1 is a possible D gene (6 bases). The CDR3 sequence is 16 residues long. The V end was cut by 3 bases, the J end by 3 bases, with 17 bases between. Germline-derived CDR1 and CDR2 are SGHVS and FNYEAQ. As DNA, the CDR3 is TGTGCCAGCAGCTTTTTCCCTGGGGGCGCAGACACTGAAGCTTTCTTT. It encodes CASSFFPGGADTEAFF.

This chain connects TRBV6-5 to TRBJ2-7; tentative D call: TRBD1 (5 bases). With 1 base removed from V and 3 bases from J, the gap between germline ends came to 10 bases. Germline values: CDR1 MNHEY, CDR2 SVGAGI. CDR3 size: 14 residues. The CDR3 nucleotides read TGTGCCAGCAGTTACTTCCCAGACAGCTACGAGCAGTACTTC. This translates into CASSYFPDSYEQYF.

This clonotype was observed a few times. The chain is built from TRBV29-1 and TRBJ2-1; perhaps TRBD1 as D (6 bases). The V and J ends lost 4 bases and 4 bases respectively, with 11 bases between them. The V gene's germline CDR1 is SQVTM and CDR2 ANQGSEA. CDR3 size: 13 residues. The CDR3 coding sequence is TGCAGCGTTGCCAGGGGACGGTACAATGAGCAGTTCTTC. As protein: CSVARGRYNEQFF.

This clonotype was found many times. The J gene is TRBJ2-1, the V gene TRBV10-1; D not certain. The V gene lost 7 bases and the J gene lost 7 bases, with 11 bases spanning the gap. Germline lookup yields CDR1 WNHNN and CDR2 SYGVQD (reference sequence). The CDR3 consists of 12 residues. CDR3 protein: CASTNSLNEQFF. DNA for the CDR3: TGCGCCAGCACGAATAGTTTAAATGAGCAGTTCTTC.

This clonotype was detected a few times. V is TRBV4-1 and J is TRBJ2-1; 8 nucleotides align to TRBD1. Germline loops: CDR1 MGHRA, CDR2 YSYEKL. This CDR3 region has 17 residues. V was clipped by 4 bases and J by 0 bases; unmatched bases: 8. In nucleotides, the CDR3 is TGCGCCAGCAGCCGGGGACAGGACGGTAACTCCTACAATGAGCAGTTCTTC. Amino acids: CASSRGQDGNSYNEQFF.

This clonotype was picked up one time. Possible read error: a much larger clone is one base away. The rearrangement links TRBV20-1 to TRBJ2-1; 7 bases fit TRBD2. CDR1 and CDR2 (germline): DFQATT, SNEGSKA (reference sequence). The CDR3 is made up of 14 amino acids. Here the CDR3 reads CGARVSGTINEQFF. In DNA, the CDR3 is TGCGGTGCTAGGGTCAGCGGGACCATCAATGAGCAGTTCTTC.

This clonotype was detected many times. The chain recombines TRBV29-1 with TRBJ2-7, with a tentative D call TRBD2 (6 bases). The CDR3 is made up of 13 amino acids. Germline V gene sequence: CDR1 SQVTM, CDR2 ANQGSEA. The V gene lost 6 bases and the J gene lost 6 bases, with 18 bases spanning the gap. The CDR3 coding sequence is TGCAGCGTCACATATCGGACTACCTTCGAGCAGTACTTC. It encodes CSVTYRTTFEQYF.

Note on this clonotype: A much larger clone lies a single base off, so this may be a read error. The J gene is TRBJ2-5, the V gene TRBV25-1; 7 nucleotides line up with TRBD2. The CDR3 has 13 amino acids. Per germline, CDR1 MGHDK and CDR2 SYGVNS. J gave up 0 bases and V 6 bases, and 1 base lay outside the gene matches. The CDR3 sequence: CASRGTNQETQYF. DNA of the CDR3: TGTGCCAGCAGAGGGACTAACCAAGAGACCCAGTACTTC.

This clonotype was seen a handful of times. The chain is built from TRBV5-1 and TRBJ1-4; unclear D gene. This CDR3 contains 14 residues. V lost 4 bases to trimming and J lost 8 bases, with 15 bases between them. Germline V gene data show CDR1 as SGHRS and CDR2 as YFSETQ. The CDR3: CASSPGLSVEKLFF. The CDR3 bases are TGCGCCAGCAGCCCCGGACTATCCGTAGAAAAACTGTTTTTT.